A selection of T cell receptor beta chains follows, all from one sample in a study of naive and memory T cell subsets. One entry per CDR3 protein, called by TCRdb with MiXCR from the UMI-ligation and nested PCR reads. The sample consists of approximately 16,000 distinct CDR3 sequences, approximately 9.4% of them appearing once. Sequencing was carried out using central memory CD8+ T cells from blood. Receptor source: a human donor in good health. CDR3s include the opening cysteine and the closing phenylalanine or tryptophan. The order of the fields is J gene, clone size, V gene, D gene, CDR3 DNA, CDR3 protein. A D gene is named only where the DNA matches it firmly. Size tells how often a clone was seen (once, few, many) or the class of an expanded clone, and some rows leave it out.

>TRBJ1-2|many|TRBV9|.
TGTGCCAGCAGCGTAGGTGCATCGAACAGGTATCGCGGCTACACCTTC
CASSVGASNRYRGYTF
>TRBJ1-1|.|TRBV4-3|.
TGCGCCAGCAGCCAAGCCCCGGGAAGGACTGAAGCTTTCTTT
CASSQAPGRTEAFF
>TRBJ2-7|many|TRBV20-1|.
TGCAGTGCTAGAGTCCGGGCTACCTACGAGCAGTACTTC
CSARVRATYEQYF
>TRBJ2-2|hyperexpanded|TRBV24-1|.
TGTGCCACCAGTGATGGAGGAGGGGAGCTGTTTTTT
CATSDGGGELFF
>TRBJ1-1|many|TRBV4-3|TRBD1
TGCGCCAGCAGCCAAGGGACAGGGCGGTTGGACACTGAAGCTTTCTTT
CASSQGTGRLDTEAFF
>TRBJ2-3|.|TRBV27|TRBD2
TGTGCCAGCAGCCAGCCTAGACGGGGGCGGGGGGCAGATACGCAGTATTTT
CASSQPRRGRGADTQYF
>TRBJ2-7|medium-sized|TRBV6-2/TRBV6-3|TRBD2
TGTGCCAGCAGAGTAGCGGGGGAGTCCTACGAGCAGTACTTC
CASRVAGESYEQYF
>TRBJ2-1|few|TRBV24-1|.
TGTGCCACCAGTGATACCCTCAATGAGCAGTTCTTC
CATSDTLNEQFF
>TRBJ2-5|.|TRBV5-6|TRBD1
TGTGCCAGCAGCTCAGACAGGGAAGAGACCCAGTACTTC
CASSSDREETQYF
>TRBJ1-2|.|TRBV7-9|.
TGTGCCAGCAGCTTTACAGGGCGTGACGGCTACACCTTC
CASSFTGRDGYTF
>TRBJ2-2|.|TRBV12-3/TRBV12-4|.
TGTGCCAGCAGTTTATTTCTGGGGCCCGGGGAGCTGTTTTTT
CASSLFLGPGELFF
>TRBJ1-3|many|TRBV9|.
TGTGCCAGCAGCGGACAAGGGATATTGGGAAACACCATATATTTT
CASSGQGILGNTIYF
>TRBJ1-5|.|TRBV5-8|.
TGTGCCAGCAGTTTCACGGAGGATCAGCCCCAGCATTTT
CASSFTEDQPQHF
>TRBJ1-1|.|TRBV19|TRBD1
TGTGCCAGTAGTATCTTCGAGGGGGCCCTGAACACTGAAGCTTTCTTT
CASSIFEGALNTEAFF
>TRBJ2-7|.|TRBV7-9|TRBD2
TGTGCCAGCAGCCCCCGGAGCCTAGCGGGCCTTCGCTACGAGCAGTACTTC
CASSPRSLAGLRYEQYF
>TRBJ1-2|.|TRBV6-2/TRBV6-3|TRBD1
TGTGCCAGCAGGCGGACAGGGACAACGACTAGCTATGGCTACACCTTC
CASRRTGTTTSYGYTF